The 9 T cell receptor beta chains below all came from one sample that was sequenced in a study of shared clonotypes between healthy human individuals. The protocol was immunoSEQ multiplex PCR, while the TCRdb copy is restricted to in-frame clones and leaves out a portion. The sample has millions of clones; 85% to 95% are singletons. CD45RO-negative, CCR7-positively selected cells formed the naive CD8 fraction, excluding terminally differentiated effector memory CD45RA+ cells. The sequenced sample consisted of naive CD8+ T cells sorted from blood. The receptors were gathered from a man in his late teens or twenties in good health.

The rearrangement joins TRBV9 to TRBJ2-2, with D perhaps assigned TRBD1 or TRBD2 (5 bases each). V lost 3 bases, J lost 3 bases, and 15 bases lay in between. CDR3 length: 16 residues. In germline, CDR1 is SGDLS, CDR2 YYNGEE. The CDR3 loop reads CASSGFRGPDTGELFF. CDR3 nucleotide sequence: TGTGCCAGCAGCGGGTTTCGGGGCCCCGACACCGGGGAGCTGTTTTTT.

The V and J genes are TRBV10-3 and TRBJ2-5; 9 bases agree with TRBD2. Unmatched junction bases numbered 14, after V lost 10 bases and J lost 5 bases. The CDR3 spans 15 residues. Germline lookup yields CDR1 ENHRY and CDR2 SYGVKD. In nucleotides, the CDR3 is TGTGCCACTGAAGGCGATAGCGGGGGTTTGGAGACCCAGTACTTC. Translation: CATEGDSGGLETQYF.

This sequence joins TRBV6-6 and TRBJ2-2; D is uncertain. The CDR3 is made up of 14 amino acids. Germline V CDR1 and CDR2: MNHNY, SVGAGI (reference sequence). Deletions cut 5 bases from V and 5 bases from J, with 12 bases between. The CDR3 nucleotides are TGTGCCAGCAGTCCAGCCCTCTTTACCGGGGAGCTGTTTTTT. Encoded protein: CASSPALFTGELFF.

Points on this clone: Other DNA sequences in the sample encode the same CDR3. The chain combines TRBV13 with TRBJ1-2; a possible D gene is TRBD1 (5 bases). The germline CDR1 and CDR2 sequences are PRHDT and FYEKMQ (reference sequence). The CDR3 consists of 13 residues. The V gene lost 2 bases and the J gene lost 1 base, with 5 bases spanning the gap. The DNA for the CDR3 is TGTGCCAGCAGCTTACAGGGTAACTATGGCTACACCTTC. It is translated as CASSLQGNYGYTF.

The chain uses TRBV7-9 and TRBJ2-3, with a tentative D call TRBD1 (5 bases). Germline V gene sequence: CDR1 SEHNR, CDR2 FQNEAQ (reference sequence). This CDR3 comprises 16 residues. Trimming took off 1 base at V and 4 bases at J, with 15 bases between the two ends. CDR3 DNA sequence: TGTGCCAGCAGCTTAGACTACTCAGGGTGGCCAGATACGCAGTATTTT. Its translation is CASSLDYSGWPDTQYF.

The rearrangement uses TRBV5-6 and TRBJ2-7; 10 bases align to TRBD1. With 4 bases clipped from V and 12 bases from J, the junction kept 10 bases outside the gene matches. This CDR3 has 13 amino acids. From germline, CDR1 is SGHDT and CDR2 YYEEEE. CDR3 loop: CASSLELGTGVYF. For the CDR3, the DNA is TGTGCCAGCAGCCTGGAGCTCGGGACAGGGGTGTACTTC.

The rearrangement joins TRBV2 to TRBJ2-2, with unresolved D. Germline CDR1 is SNHLY and CDR2 is FYNNEI. Trimming stripped 10 bases from V and 1 base from J, with 7 bases between. The CDR3 has 12 amino acids. The CDR3 nucleotides are TGTGCCACACTTAAGAACACCGGGGAGCTGTTTTTT. As protein: CATLKNTGELFF.

With regard to this clone: Other DNA sequences in the same sample also yield this CDR3. This chain connects TRBV27 to TRBJ1-2; D may be TRBD1 (5 bases). V was pared by 3 bases and J by 5 bases, with 13 bases between. The germline V gene has CDR1 MNHEY and CDR2 SMNVEV (reference sequence). The CDR3 consists of 14 residues. CDR3: CASSLTGGGYGYTF. The CDR3 DNA sequence: TGTGCCAGCAGTTTGACGGGGGGAGGTTATGGCTACACCTTC.

This chain links TRBV4-1 with TRBJ2-5, with 12 bases lining up with TRBD2. The CDR3 is made up of 17 amino acids. Germline V gives CDR1 MGHRA, CDR2 YSYEKL. The J segment lost 2 bases and the V segment lost 1 base, leaving 5 bases of the junction unmatched. Here the CDR3 DNA reads TGCGCCAGCAGCCAAGTGCCTAGCGGGGGGGAACAAGAGACCCAGTACTTC. Its translation: CASSQVPSGGEQETQYF.